A single sample gave rise to the 25 T cell receptor beta chains below, sequenced in a study of molecular identifiers for immune sequencing clone quantification. TCRdb analysed the PCR reads with MiXCR anew, one entry per CDR3 protein. This table holds 550,000 to 750,000 distinct CDR3 sequences, about 20% found once. Sequenced material: naive CD8+ T cells from blood, with Jurkat cell RNA spiked in. Subset indicated: FACS-sorted CD8+CD4-CCR7+CD45RA+ naive T cells. Source of these receptors: a human donor in good health. Some libraries in this study had Jurkat cell RNA spiked in.

This clonotype was counted a few times. This rearrangement joins TRBV15 to TRBJ2-6; possibly TRBD1 for D (6 bases). The V end was cut by 5 bases, the J end by 2 bases, with 16 bases between. From germline, CDR1 is LNHNV and CDR2 YYDKDF (reference sequence). This CDR3 comprises 17 residues. The CDR3 DNA reads as TGTGCCACCAGCCCTTCTGACAGGTCTGCTGGGGCCAACGTCCTGACTTTC. Translated: CATSPSDRSAGANVLTF.

This clonotype was detected many times. The chain combines TRBV6-2 or TRBV6-3 with TRBJ2-1; D may match TRBD1 or TRBD2 (5 bases each). The germline V gene encodes CDR1 MNHEY and CDR2 SVGEGT. The V gene lost 6 bases and the J gene lost 8 bases, with 11 bases spanning the gap. The CDR3 has 12 residues. CDR3 region: CASSGALYEQFF. CDR3 DNA sequence: TGTGCCAGCAGCGGGGCCTTGTATGAGCAGTTCTTC.

A few counts support this clonotype. The chain links TRBV25-1 to TRBJ2-5; 9 positions match TRBD1. The CDR3 length is 15 residues. Germline CDR1 is MGHDK and CDR2 is SYGVNS. V shed 2 bases and J 1 base; nucleotides not matched to a gene: 2. This CDR3 is CASSEPGQGQETQYF. For the CDR3, the DNA is TGTGCCAGCAGTGAACCGGGACAGGGCCAAGAGACCCAGTACTTC.

As concerns this clonotype: The junction does not match germline at one end; this may be a read error. The J gene is TRBJ2-5, the V gene TRBV12-3 or TRBV12-4; possible D gene TRBD1, 6 bases. This CDR3 spans 15 amino acids. The CDR3, as DNA: TGTGCCTGCAGTTCCTCGACAGGACACCAAGAGACCCAGTACTTC. It translates to CACSSSTGHQETQYF.

This clonotype was seen many times. The chain links TRBV7-9 to TRBJ2-2; D is undetermined. The CDR3 consists of 14 residues. Trimming pared 4 bases from V and 6 bases from J, leaving 12 bases between. Germline V gives CDR1 SEHNR, CDR2 FQNEAQ (reference sequence). The CDR3: CASSSIPSAGELFF. The CDR3 region has the DNA TGTGCCAGCAGCTCCATCCCGAGCGCCGGGGAGCTGTTTTTT.

This chain links TRBV20-1 with TRBJ2-7; TRBD2 agrees at 7 bases. The CDR3 length is 13 residues. V lost 2 bases and J lost 2; bases outside the gene matches: 3. Germline V CDR1 and CDR2: DFQATT, SNEGSKA (reference sequence). The CDR3 nucleotides are TGCAGTGCTAGAACTAGCGTAGCCTACGAGCAGTACTTC. Amino acid sequence: CSARTSVAYEQYF.

This clonotype was counted ten times or more. The chain employs TRBV2 and TRBJ1-5, with D maybe TRBD1 (5 bases). From germline, CDR1 is SNHLY and CDR2 FYNNEI. The CDR3 runs to 15 residues. Trimming pared 4 bases from V and 4 bases from J, leaving 14 bases between. The CDR3 DNA reads TGTGCCAGCAGTGTCAGAGGGGCCCTTAATCAGCCCCAGCATTTT. Residues: CASSVRGALNQPQHF. Looking up the rest from reference TRBV2 and TRBJ1-5 gives the full variable domain: EPEVTQTPSHQVTQMGQEVILRCVPISNHLYFYWYRQILGQKVEFLVSFYNNEISEKSEIFDDQFSVERPDGSNFTLKIRSTKLEDSAMYFCASSVRGALNQPQHFGDGTRLSIL.

Ten or more counts support this clonotype. The gene calls are TRBV29-1 and TRBJ1-3, with D unresolved. Looked up from germline, CDR1 is SQVTM and CDR2 is ANQGSEA. The CDR3 runs to 13 residues. V lost 5 bases and J 1 base, leaving 9 bases between the germline ends. As DNA, the CDR3 is TGCAGCGTTAAAGGAGGGTCTGGAAACACCATATATTTT. It translates to CSVKGGSGNTIYF.

V usage is TRBV6-2 or TRBV6-3 and J usage is TRBJ2-2, with D perhaps TRBD1 (5 bases). Trimming stripped 7 bases from V and 1 base from J, with 16 bases between. CDR3 length: 16 residues. The germline gives CDR1 MNHEY, CDR2 SVGEGT. CDR3 amino acids: CASTMLGPLNTGELFF. CDR3 nucleotides: TGTGCCAGCACTATGTTGGGGCCATTGAACACCGGGGAGCTGTTTTTT.

This clonotype appeared a single time. This chain uses TRBV4-3 with TRBJ2-2, with 11 bases identical to TRBD2. V dropped 4 bases and J dropped 6; count of bases not matched to a gene: 4. The CDR3 sequence is 15 residues long. Germline values: CDR1 LGHNA, CDR2 YSLEER. The CDR3 reads CASSRDSGGAGELFF. The CDR3, as DNA: TGCGCCAGCAGCCGAGATAGCGGGGGGGCCGGGGAGCTGTTTTTT.

This clonotype occurred many times. The rearrangement links TRBV29-1 to TRBJ1-1; 11 bases are shared with TRBD1. The V gene end was trimmed by 7 bases and the J gene end by 4 bases; junction bases not matched to a gene: 8. The germline CDR1 and CDR2 sequences are SQVTM and ANQGSEA. The CDR3 totals 14 residues. The CDR3 reads CSAGQGAFSTEAFF. In DNA, the CDR3 is TGCAGCGCTGGACAGGGGGCGTTTAGCACTGAAGCTTTCTTT.

As to this clonotype: A much larger clonotype is one base distant, so this may be a read error. This likely comes from a read error, as the CDR3 has no conserved phenylalanine or tryptophan at its end. The genes are TRBV2 and TRBJ2-6; no firm D call. V gave up 2 bases and J gave up 4 bases, with 9 bases separating them. Germline loops: CDR1 SNHLY, CDR2 FYNNEI. The CDR3 contains 15 residues. The DNA of the CDR3 is TGTGCCAGCAGTGAAATGGGTGCCGGGGCCAACGTCCTGACTTAC. Translating gives CASSEMGAGANVLTY.

On this clonotype: A much larger clone differs by one base, so this may be a read error. The chain has TRBV6-2 or TRBV6-3 and TRBJ2-2, with D tentatively TRBD1 (5 bases). V was cut by 1 base and J by 3 bases, with 12 bases left in between. The length of the CDR3 is 16 residues. The germline V gene encodes CDR1 MNHEY and CDR2 SVGEGT. The CDR3 sequence: CASSYLQVLDTGELFF. CDR3 DNA: TGTGCCAGCAGTTACTTACAGGTCCTGGACACCGGGGAGCTGTTTTTT.

This clonotype appeared a few times. A read error may explain this, as a much larger clone is one base away. The chain combines TRBV15 with TRBJ2-1; D remains ambiguous. Germline-derived CDR1 and CDR2 are LNHNV and YYDKDF (reference sequence). The CDR3 has 11 amino acids. As DNA, the CDR3 is TGTGTCACCAACGCGTACAATGAGCAGTTCTTC. Its protein is CVTNAYNEQFF. Complete variable domain (other parts from reference TRBV15 and TRBJ2-1): DAMVIQNPRYQVTQFGKPVTLSCSQTLNHNVMYWYQQKSSQAPKLLFHYYDKDFNNEADTPDNFQSRRPNTSFCFLDIRSPGLGDTAMYLCVTNAYNEQFFGPGTRLTVL.

This clonotype was counted many times. The V gene is TRBV28, the J gene TRBJ2-3; 7 bases fit TRBD2. The J segment lost 0 bases and the V segment lost 5 bases, leaving 8 bases of the junction unmatched. Germline CDR1 and CDR2: MDHEN and SYDVKM. This CDR3 contains 16 residues. In nucleotides, the CDR3 is TGTGCCAGCAGTCCCCGAACGGGACTAAGCACAGATACGCAGTATTTT. Its protein is CASSPRTGLSTDTQYF.

The sample holds many counts of this clonotype. The rearrangement uses TRBV7-9 and TRBJ1-4; no reliable D call. Per the germline V gene, CDR1 is SEHNR and CDR2 is FQNEAQ (reference sequence). This CDR3 is built from 12 residues. Trimming removed 1 base from V and 7 bases from J, with 4 bases in between. The CDR3 region has the DNA TGTGCCAGCAGCTTAGGCGGTGAAAAACTGTTTTTT. Amino acid sequence: CASSLGGEKLFF.

At least ten counts were recorded for this clonotype. The rearrangement joins TRBV30 to TRBJ2-6, with D hard to call. Trimming removed 7 bases from V and 2 bases from J, with 9 bases in between. From germline, CDR1 is GTSNPN and CDR2 SVGIG (reference sequence). The CDR3 runs to 13 residues. The CDR3 region is CAYAEPGANVLTF. The CDR3 DNA follows: TGTGCCTACGCAGAGCCTGGGGCCAACGTCCTGACTTTC.

This clonotype was observed many times. This rearrangement joins TRBV4-1 to TRBJ1-1; unclear D gene. The germline gives CDR1 MGHRA, CDR2 YSYEKL. V lost 0 bases and J lost 2, with 7 bases in between. This CDR3 is 14 amino acids long. The DNA of the CDR3 is TGCGCCAGCAGCCAAGATTCGGACAACACTGAAGCTTTCTTT. Its translation: CASSQDSDNTEAFF.

Comment on this clonotype: Given a much more abundant clone one base away, this may be a read error. This sequence joins TRBV7-8 and TRBJ2-5, with 9 bases that match TRBD2. There are 15 residues in the CDR3. Germline V gene data show CDR1 as SGHVS and CDR2 as FQNEAQ. This CDR3 reads CASSLVGTSQEAQYF. CDR3 nucleotide sequence: TGTGCCAGCAGCTTAGTCGGGACTAGCCAAGAGGCCCAGTACTTC.

This clonotype was seen more than once but under ten times. One end of the junction is discordant with germline, which a read error may explain. The J gene is TRBJ2-2, the V gene TRBV4-3; TRBD1 matches at 9 bases. This CDR3 has 17 residues. Per germline, CDR1 LGHNA and CDR2 YSLEER. The CDR3 nucleotides are TGCGCCTGCAGCCATGACACTGGACAGGGGCGGACCGGGGAGCTGTTCTTT. Protein product: CACSHDTGQGRTGELFF.

This clonotype was counted many times. The V gene is TRBV18, the J gene TRBJ2-5; TRBD1 matches 8 bases. Germline V gene lookup returns CDR1 KGHSH and CDR2 LQKENI. The CDR3 sequence is 15 residues long. The V gene end was trimmed by 0 bases and the J gene end by 4 bases; junction bases not matched to a gene: 4. The CDR3 nucleotides read TGTGCCAGCTCACCACCGGCAGGGGGCAGAGAGACCCAGTACTTC. Encoded protein: CASSPPAGGRETQYF.

The chain links TRBV24-1 to TRBJ2-5, with TRBD2 identical over 7 bases. The CDR3 runs 17 residues. Germline CDR1 KGHDR, CDR2 SFDVKD. Trimming removed 0 bases from V and 2 bases from J; junction bases left unmatched: 8. This CDR3 is CATSDLVEAGGQETQYF. CDR3 in DNA: TGTGCCACCAGTGATTTGGTTGAAGCCGGGGGGCAAGAGACCCAGTACTTC.

This clonotype was detected ten times or more. The V and J genes are TRBV7-9 and TRBJ1-1, with a possible D match to TRBD1 (5 bases). The CDR3 runs 12 residues. Trimming left V 6 bases short and J 6 bases short, with 11 bases between. CDR1 and CDR2 from the germline V gene are SEHNR and FQNEAQ (reference sequence). CDR3 loop: CASRPGSAEAFF. CDR3 nucleotide sequence: TGTGCCAGCAGACCAGGGAGCGCTGAAGCTTTCTTT.

The genes are TRBV20-1 and TRBJ2-7; 7 positions agree with TRBD1. Trimming at V came to 1 base and at J to 3 bases, leaving 9 bases not matched to a gene. Per germline, CDR1 DFQATT and CDR2 SNEGSKA (reference sequence). The CDR3 spans 15 residues. The CDR3 loop is CSARGTGQPNYEQYF. CDR3 nucleotides: TGCAGTGCTAGAGGTACGGGACAGCCTAACTACGAGCAGTACTTC.

At least ten counts were recorded for this clonotype. This chain links TRBV5-1 with TRBJ1-1; a possible D gene is TRBD1 (6 bases). Germline CDR1 SGHRS, CDR2 YFSETQ. Trimming cost V 4 bases and J 3 bases, with 13 bases left between them. This CDR3 is built from 14 residues. The CDR3, as DNA: TGCGCCAGCAGCACCTCAGGGGCCCACACTGAAGCTTTCTTT. Translated, it gives CASSTSGAHTEAFF.